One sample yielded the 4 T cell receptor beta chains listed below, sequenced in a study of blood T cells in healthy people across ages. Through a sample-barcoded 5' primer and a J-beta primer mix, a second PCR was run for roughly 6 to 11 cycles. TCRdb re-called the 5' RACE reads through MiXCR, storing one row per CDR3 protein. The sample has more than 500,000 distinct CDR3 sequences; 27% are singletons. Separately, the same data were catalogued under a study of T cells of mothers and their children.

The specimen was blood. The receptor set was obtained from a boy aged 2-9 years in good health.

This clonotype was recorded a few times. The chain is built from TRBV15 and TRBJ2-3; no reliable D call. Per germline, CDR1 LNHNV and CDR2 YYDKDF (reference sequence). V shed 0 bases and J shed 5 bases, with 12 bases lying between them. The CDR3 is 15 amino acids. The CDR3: CATSRDPASGDTQYF. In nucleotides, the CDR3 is TGTGCCACCAGCAGAGATCCCGCTAGTGGAGATACGCAGTATTTT.

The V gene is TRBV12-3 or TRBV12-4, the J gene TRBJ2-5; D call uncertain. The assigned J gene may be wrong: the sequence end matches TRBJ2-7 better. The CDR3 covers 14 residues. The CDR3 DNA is TGTGCCAGCAGTTTAGTGGCGGCTGCCTACGAGCAGTACTTC. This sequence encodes CASSLVAAAYEQYF.

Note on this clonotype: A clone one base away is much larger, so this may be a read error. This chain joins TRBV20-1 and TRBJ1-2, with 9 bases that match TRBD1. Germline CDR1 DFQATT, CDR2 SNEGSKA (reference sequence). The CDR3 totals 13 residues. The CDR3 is CSAPDRGNYGYIF. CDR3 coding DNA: TGCAGTGCCCCGGACAGGGGTAACTATGGCTACATCTTC.

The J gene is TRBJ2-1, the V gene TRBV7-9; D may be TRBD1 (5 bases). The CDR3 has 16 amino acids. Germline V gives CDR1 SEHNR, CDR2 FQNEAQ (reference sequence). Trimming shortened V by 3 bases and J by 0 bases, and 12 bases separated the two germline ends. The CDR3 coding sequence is TGTGCCAGCAGCTTCATAGGGGTCAGCTCCTACAATGAGCAGTTCTTC. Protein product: CASSFIGVSSYNEQFF.